This TCR beta chain was identified during a study of T cells in localized non-small cell lung cancer (TCRdb year 2020). As for the study more broadly: The study analyzed T cell repertoires of hundreds of early-stage NSCLC patients, comparing tumors and uninvolved tumor-adjacent lungs. The mean age of the NSCLC patients was about 64 years, with 120 to 150 men and around 99 women. The cohort comprised roughly 220 treatment-naïve NSCLC patients with resected, localized lung tumors.

There are 14 amino acids in the CDR3, from cysteine to phenylalanine inclusive. Left in the record is the CDR3 DNA by itself, 42 bases read in frame from the first base. V is clipped by 2 bases and J by 6 bases, and the sequence between their germline boundaries is 10 bases long. CDR1 and CDR2, per the germline V gene, are SGHNT and YENEEA. This clone was detected only a few times. Its antigen is unknown. There are no base qualities to consult, and no much larger clone falls within one base. General study outcomes and caveats: Because the study design was exploratory, TCR variables were selected using unadjusted p-values without false-discovery rate correction. A median of roughly 56 of the top 100 tumor clones were detected in paired uninvolved adjacent lung, and some 29 of these tumor clones were also found among the top 100 clones of the paired uninvolved adjacent lung. Longer overall survival was associated with higher blood T cell density, whereas shorter survival was associated with higher adjacent-lung clonality. Because multi-region tumor sequencing was not done, intratumor heterogeneity could not be ruled out. The highest T cell clonality was observed in uninvolved tumor-adjacent lung, where clonality exceeded that of tumor, suggesting that antigenic responses were more focused in uninvolved tumor-adjacent lung.

At diagnosis, peripheral blood, uninvolved tumor-adjacent lung and tumor were collected and were preserved as a mix of fresh-frozen and FFPE material. TCR beta CDR3 regions were sequenced from DNA using the immunoSEQ Assay. Per the authors' processing: T cell density was computed as TCR beta template counts normalized to usable DNA estimated by amplifying housekeeping genes. The preseqR package was used to estimate richness by extrapolating to 400,000 templates for PBMC samples and to 120,000 templates for tissue samples. Clonality was defined by subtracting Pielou's evenness from one. To identify tissue-enriched TCRs, differential abundance testing was run on productive amino-acid clonotypes with a minimum total count of 5 and an alpha of 0.1. The Jaccard Index and the Morisita Overlap Index were used to quantify repertoire overlap between compartments. GLIPH grouped TCR beta CDR3s together with public tetramer-defined viral CDR3s, and a viral motif had to include at least three viral sequences and show V-gene enrichment. TCRdb provides this immuneACCESS table in a form limited to in-frame rearrangements. Some clones are lacking; in checked studies, under half of them reflect an unresolved V gene, and why the rest are absent is not known. The V and J calls and clone size are taken from that table; D and trimming were inferred from the DNA. Within this sample are about 1,800 clones, with approximately 27% of them counted one time only. 10% to 15% of the sample is taken by the ten largest.

Material: lung tumor tissue, obtained before any cancer treatment. This receptor was taken from a woman between 35 and 75 years old with stage I lung adenocarcinoma. The sequence joins TRBV11-3 to TRBJ2-2; the D gene cannot be named for sure. Here is the DNA: TGTGCCAGCAGCTTAAGTTTAAGGGCCGGGGAGCTGTTTTTT. It encodes CASSLSLRAGELFF.